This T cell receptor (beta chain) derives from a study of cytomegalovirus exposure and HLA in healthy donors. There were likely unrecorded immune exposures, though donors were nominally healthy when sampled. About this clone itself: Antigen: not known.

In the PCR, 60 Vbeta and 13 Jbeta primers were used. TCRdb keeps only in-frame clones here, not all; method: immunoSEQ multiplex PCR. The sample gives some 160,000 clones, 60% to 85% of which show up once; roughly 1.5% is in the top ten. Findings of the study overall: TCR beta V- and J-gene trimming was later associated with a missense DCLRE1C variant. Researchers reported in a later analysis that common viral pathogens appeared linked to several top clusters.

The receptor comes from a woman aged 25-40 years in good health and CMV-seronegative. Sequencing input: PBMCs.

CDR3 sequence reads: CASSQSLAVSYEQYF. The CDR3 DNA follows: TGCGCCAGCAGCCAAAGCCTAGCGGTTTCCTACGAGCAGTACTTC. The chain uses TRBV4-1 and TRBJ2-7; 7 bases line up with TRBD2. This CDR3 is 15 amino acids long. Germline-derived CDR1 and CDR2 are MGHRA and YSYEKL. Trimming cost V 2 bases and J 1 base; bases outside gene matches: 5.